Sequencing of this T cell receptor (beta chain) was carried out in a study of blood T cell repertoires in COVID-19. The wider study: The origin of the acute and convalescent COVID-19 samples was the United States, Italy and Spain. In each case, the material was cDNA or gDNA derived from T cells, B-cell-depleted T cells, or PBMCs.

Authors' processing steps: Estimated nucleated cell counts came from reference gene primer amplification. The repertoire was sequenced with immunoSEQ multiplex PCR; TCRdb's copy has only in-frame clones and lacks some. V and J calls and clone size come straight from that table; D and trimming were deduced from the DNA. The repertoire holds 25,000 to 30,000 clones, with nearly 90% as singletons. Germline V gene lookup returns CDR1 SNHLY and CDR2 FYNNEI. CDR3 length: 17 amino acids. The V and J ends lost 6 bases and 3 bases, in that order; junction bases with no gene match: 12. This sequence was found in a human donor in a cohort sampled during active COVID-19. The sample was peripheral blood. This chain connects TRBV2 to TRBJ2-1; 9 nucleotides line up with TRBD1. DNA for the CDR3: TGTGCCAGCAGCCGTCCCGGGACAGGGATCGGCTACAATGAGCAGTTCTTC. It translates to CASSRPGTGIGYNEQFF.